This is a list of T cell receptor beta chains from one sample in a study of siplizumab effects on memory and regulatory T cells. Sequencing was performed with immunoSEQ multiplex PCR; in TCRdb, only in-frame clones are kept and a portion is missing. The sample has about 120,000 clones; about 94% are singletons. Sequenced sample: non-Treg CD4+ T cells sorted from blood. The source of these receptors is a human donor in good health. CDR3s include the opening cysteine and the closing phenylalanine or tryptophan. Each record gives: J gene, V gene, CDR3 length, CDR3 protein.

TRBJ1-1 | TRBV5-1 | 15 | CASSQLRGGNTEAFF
TRBJ2-5 | TRBV7-2 | 21 | CASSLANQPGLAGVYQETQYF
TRBJ2-7 | TRBV7-2 | 14 | CASSQRADTYEQYF
TRBJ1-6 | TRBV5-5 | 13 | CASSLSGVSPLHF
TRBJ2-5 | TRBV18 | 18 | CASSPSRTGGPLKETQYF
TRBJ1-2 | TRBV19 | 16 | CASGSGGLQANYGYTF
TRBJ1-1 | TRBV18 | 17 | CASSPRQPVVRDTEAFF
TRBJ2-5 | TRBV6-6 | 14 | CASTDGRARETQYF
TRBJ2-5 | TRBV6-5 | 14 | CASSYQGGQETQYF
TRBJ2-2 | TRBV5-1 | 15 | CASSPLLWNTGELFF
TRBJ2-5 | TRBV9 | 14 | CASSVGTGEETQYF
TRBJ2-6 | TRBV30 | 14 | CAWSITSGANVLTF
TRBJ2-7 | TRBV6-9 | 15 | CASSYLTTATYEQYF
TRBJ2-5 | TRBV5-1 | 15 | CASSLGTDSQETQYF
TRBJ2-3 | TRBV7-3 | 14 | CASSLSGSRDTQYF
TRBJ2-3 | TRBV5-1 | 16 | CASSFGSHRSTDTQYF
TRBJ2-4 | TRBV27 | 15 | CASRSNRVGKNIQYF
TRBJ2-6 | TRBV19 | 18 | CASSIISGSISGANVLTF
TRBJ1-5 | TRBV7-2 | 16 | CASSFGTGGLNQPQHF
TRBJ2-1 | TRBV7-9 | 12 | CASSLEAGARFF
TRBJ1-1 | TRBV19 | 14 | CASKGDNENTEAFF
TRBJ1-2 | TRBV5-5 | 14 | CASSYGQGDFGYTF
TRBJ2-7 | TRBV7-2 | 13 | CASSFPWAYEQYF
TRBJ2-1 | TRBV7-9 | 17 | CAIGTSGGPSSYNEQFF
TRBJ2-7 | TRBV5-1 | 14 | CASSLEGRGYEQYF
TRBJ2-1 | TRBV7-9 | 14 | CASSPFSSYNEQFF
TRBJ2-3 | TRBV7-6 | 17 | CASSLARTSGSTDTQYF
TRBJ1-4 | TRBV19 | 15 | CASSISRTTNEKLFF
TRBJ1-3 | TRBV18 | 12 | CASSPDRDTIYF
TRBJ2-3 | TRBV5-6 | 18 | CASSSGTSGRPSTDTQYF
TRBJ2-7 | TRBV6-5 | 11 | CASSSDYEQYF
TRBJ2-3 | TRBV18 | 20 | CASSSRNSGGALPVTDTQYF
TRBJ2-7 | TRBV5-1 | 13 | CASSFEGTHEQYF
TRBJ2-7 | TRBV19 | 18 | CASSIVSTSGTSSYEQYF
TRBJ2-5 | TRBV27 | 17 | CASSPRDFPRGRETQYF
TRBJ2-7 | TRBV20-1 | 11 | CSAAQGEKQYF
TRBJ1-4 | TRBV27 | 15 | CASSLTGRHNEKLFF